The rows below give T cell receptor beta chains drawn from one sample of a study of blood T cell repertoires in COVID-19. Sequencing was performed with immunoSEQ multiplex PCR; in TCRdb, only in-frame clones are kept and a portion is missing. This table has some 130,000 clones, about 89% appearing once. Material for sequencing was peripheral blood. The source is a man aged 50 to 60 with active or convalescent COVID-19. The CDR3 runs from the conserved cysteine through the conserved F or W. Fields, in order: clone size, J gene, V gene, D gene, CDR3 DNA, CDR3 protein. The D gene is left open where the match is weak. Clone size is given for some rows only: seen once, a few or many times, or a class if the clone is expanded.

abundance: .
j_gene: TRBJ2-5
v_gene: TRBV5-8
d_gene: TRBD1
CDR3nt: TGTGCCAGCACCCCGGGGACAGTGGACAAAGAGACCCAGTACTTC
CDR3aa: CASTPGTVDKETQYF

abundance: .
j_gene: TRBJ1-4
v_gene: TRBV6-1
d_gene: .
CDR3nt: TGTGCCAGCAGTGAATACAGGGATGGTGAAAAACTGTTTTTT
CDR3aa: CASSEYRDGEKLFF

abundance: .
j_gene: TRBJ2-7
v_gene: TRBV7-2
d_gene: .
CDR3nt: TGTGCCAGCAGCTATACCGTACAGGGCTACGAGCAGTACTTC
CDR3aa: CASSYTVQGYEQYF

abundance: .
j_gene: TRBJ2-7
v_gene: TRBV9
d_gene: .
CDR3nt: TGTGCCAGCAGCGTAGGGCAGGGAACCTACGAGCAGTACTTC
CDR3aa: CASSVGQGTYEQYF

abundance: .
j_gene: TRBJ1-4
v_gene: TRBV19
d_gene: .
CDR3nt: TGTGCCAGTAGTATCACCCGGAATGAAAAACTGTTTTTT
CDR3aa: CASSITRNEKLFF

abundance: .
j_gene: TRBJ2-5
v_gene: TRBV7-6
d_gene: TRBD2
CDR3nt: TGTGCCAGCAGCTCGACTAATAGCGGGAGGCTAGGGTCTGGGGCCCAGTACTTC
CDR3aa: CASSSTNSGRLGSGAQYF

abundance: .
j_gene: TRBJ2-7
v_gene: TRBV19
d_gene: TRBD1
CDR3nt: TGTGCCAGTAGTCCGACGACAGGGAGCTACGAGCAGTACTTC
CDR3aa: CASSPTTGSYEQYF

abundance: .
j_gene: TRBJ1-2
v_gene: TRBV19
d_gene: TRBD1
CDR3nt: TGTGCCAGTACCATACAGGGGCCTAACTATGGCTACACCTTC
CDR3aa: CASTIQGPNYGYTF

abundance: .
j_gene: TRBJ2-2
v_gene: TRBV7-8
d_gene: TRBD1
CDR3nt: TGTGCCAGCAGTCGGGACAGAAACACCGGGGAGCTGTTTTTT
CDR3aa: CASSRDRNTGELFF

abundance: few
j_gene: TRBJ2-7
v_gene: TRBV19
d_gene: TRBD1
CDR3nt: TGTGCCAGTCGATTTACGGCAGGGGGCCGGTACGAGCAGTACTTC
CDR3aa: CASRFTAGGRYEQYF

abundance: few
j_gene: TRBJ2-7
v_gene: TRBV7-8
d_gene: TRBD1
CDR3nt: TGTGCCAGCAGCTCCGGGACAGGGCGGCAATCCTACGAGCAGTACTTC
CDR3aa: CASSSGTGRQSYEQYF

abundance: .
j_gene: TRBJ1-5
v_gene: TRBV27
d_gene: TRBD1
CDR3nt: TGTGCCAGCAGTAAAGGGACAGGAGTTATAGGCAATCAGCCCCAGCATTTT
CDR3aa: CASSKGTGVIGNQPQHF

abundance: .
j_gene: TRBJ1-3
v_gene: TRBV27
d_gene: .
CDR3nt: TGTGCCAGCAGTTTATCCCTCGCCGGGGGGATTGTCGGAAACACCATATATTTT
CDR3aa: CASSLSLAGGIVGNTIYF

abundance: once
j_gene: TRBJ2-3
v_gene: TRBV2
d_gene: .
CDR3nt: TGTGCCAGCAGGGCTGACTCCACAGATACGCAGTATTTT
CDR3aa: CASRADSTDTQYF

abundance: once
j_gene: TRBJ1-3
v_gene: TRBV2
d_gene: TRBD1
CDR3nt: TGTGCCAGCTGCCCGGACAGGGCTGGTGGAAACACCATATATTTT
CDR3aa: CASCPDRAGGNTIYF

abundance: .
j_gene: TRBJ2-3
v_gene: TRBV24-1
d_gene: TRBD2
CDR3nt: TGTGCCACCAGTGATTTGCAGCGGGATGGCACAGATACGCAGTATTTT
CDR3aa: CATSDLQRDGTDTQYF

abundance: .
j_gene: TRBJ2-5
v_gene: TRBV24-1
d_gene: .
CDR3nt: TGTGCCACCAGTGGGAGTTACCAAGAGACCCAGTACTTC
CDR3aa: CATSGSYQETQYF

abundance: .
j_gene: TRBJ2-5
v_gene: TRBV4-1
d_gene: TRBD1
CDR3nt: TGCGCCAGCAGCCAAGAGGAAACAGGGGGTCTGGAGACCCAGTACTTC
CDR3aa: CASSQEETGGLETQYF

abundance: .
j_gene: TRBJ2-7
v_gene: TRBV28
d_gene: .
CDR3nt: TGTGCCAGCAGCCTTAAGAGAGGGTTATACGAGCAGTACTTC
CDR3aa: CASSLKRGLYEQYF

abundance: .
j_gene: TRBJ2-1
v_gene: TRBV9
d_gene: TRBD2
CDR3nt: TGTGCCAGCAGCGTAGGGACTAGCCACAATGAGCAGTTCTTC
CDR3aa: CASSVGTSHNEQFF

abundance: .
j_gene: TRBJ2-4
v_gene: TRBV30
d_gene: .
CDR3nt: TGTGCCTGGACCATGGGCGCGAACATTCAGTACTTC
CDR3aa: CAWTMGANIQYF